Presented here are 13 T cell receptor beta chains from one specimen sequenced in a study of T-cell memory formation after mild COVID-19. MiXCR was run by TCRdb on the 5' RACE reads, yielding one entry per CDR3 protein. The data show around 340,000 distinct CDR3 sequences, roughly 13% seen once. Sequencing was performed on PBMCs or a T cell subset sorted from them (not recorded which). These receptors were obtained from a man in his late teens or twenties who had mild COVID-19 (a few samples of this study predate the infection). Cell type and time point are not known.

V and J are TRBV3-1 and TRBJ1-1; the D gene is possibly TRBD1 (5 bases). The CDR3 consists of 15 residues. With 5 bases removed from V and 1 base from J, the gap between germline ends came to 14 bases. The germline V gene has CDR1 LGHDT and CDR2 YNNKEL (reference sequence). The CDR3: CASSSRGGQNTEAFF. CDR3 in DNA: TGTGCCAGCAGCTCCCGGGGCGGACAGAACACTGAAGCTTTCTTT.

The rearrangement joins TRBV5-6 to TRBJ1-1, with 9 bases lining up with TRBD1. The germline V gene encodes CDR1 SGHDT and CDR2 YYEEEE. The CDR3 runs to 15 residues. After removal of 3 bases from V and 1 base from J, the junction contained 4 bases not matched to a gene. This chain's CDR3 is CASSSPGQGNTEAFF. CDR3 coding DNA: TGTGCCAGCAGCTCCCCGGGACAGGGGAACACTGAAGCTTTCTTT.

The gene calls are TRBV11-2 and TRBJ1-2; the D gene is possibly TRBD1 (6 bases). The CDR3 is 15 amino acids. The germline V gene encodes CDR1 SGHAT and CDR2 FQNNGV. V shed 1 base and J shed 6 bases, with 15 bases lying between them. CDR3 sequence: CASSLAPGGAHGYTF. DNA for the CDR3: TGTGCCAGCAGCTTAGCGCCGGGGGGGGCTCATGGCTACACCTTC.

This clonotype was picked up one time. This chain uses TRBV6-6 with TRBJ2-3; D not resolved. Germline CDR1 and CDR2: MNHNY and SVGAGI (reference sequence). This CDR3 comprises 18 residues. With 6 bases removed from V and 4 bases from J, the gap between germline ends came to 26 bases. The CDR3 DNA reads TGTGCCAGCAGAGACCCCTGGTCACAAGGCTTAAGGGCAGATACGCAGTATTTT. Amino acids: CASRDPWSQGLRADTQYF.

This clonotype was seen more than once but under ten times. The chain recombines TRBV20-1 with TRBJ1-2; possible D gene TRBD1, 6 bases. Deletions cut 4 bases from V and 2 bases from J, with 14 bases between. This CDR3 is built from 14 residues. Germline CDR1 is DFQATT and CDR2 is SNEGSKA (reference sequence). CDR3 region: CSATPDSPNYGYTF. The CDR3 DNA reads TGCAGTGCTACCCCGGACAGTCCGAACTATGGCTACACCTTC.

This clonotype was seen a handful of times. The chain joins TRBV5-1 to TRBJ2-3, with D perhaps matching TRBD1 (5 bases). Germline lookup yields CDR1 SGHRS and CDR2 YFSETQ. The length of the CDR3 is 15 residues. Trimming took off 6 bases at V and 4 bases at J, with 18 bases between the two ends. The CDR3 DNA is TGCGCCAGCAATAGAGACAGAGTGTCGTCAGATACGCAGTATTTT. Protein product: CASNRDRVSSDTQYF.

This clonotype was observed a handful of times. This chain uses TRBV7-6 with TRBJ2-2; 8 bases are shared with TRBD2. V lost 5 bases and J lost 0; bases outside the gene matches: 5. CDR3 size: 16 residues. CDR1 and CDR2 from the germline V gene are SGHVS and FNYEAQ. The CDR3 reads CASSPRTSSNTGELFF. CDR3 nucleotide sequence: TGTGCCAGCAGCCCCCGGACTAGCTCGAACACCGGGGAGCTGTTTTTT.

This chain connects TRBV7-9 to TRBJ1-5; unclear D gene. This CDR3 spans 14 amino acids. V gave up 5 bases and J gave up 3 bases, with 11 bases separating them. Germline values: CDR1 SEHNR, CDR2 FQNEAQ (reference sequence). CDR3 sequence reads: CASSPQGNNQPQHF. DNA for the CDR3: TGTGCCAGCAGCCCCCAAGGGAACAATCAGCCCCAGCATTTT.

This chain joins TRBV2 and TRBJ2-3; D possibly matches TRBD1 or TRBD2 (5 bases each). Germline-derived CDR1 and CDR2 are SNHLY and FYNNEI. CDR3 size: 13 residues. Trimming shortened V by 9 bases and J by 6 bases, and 16 bases separated the two germline ends. The CDR3 DNA reads as TGTGCCAGATCCGGGACGGATGGCGATACGCAGTATTTT. It translates to CARSGTDGDTQYF.

This clonotype came up a few times. The chain is built from TRBV28 and TRBJ2-1, with 9 bases lining up with TRBD1. CDR1 MDHEN and CDR2 SYDVKM come from the germline V gene. The CDR3 loop spans 16 amino acids. V lost 6 bases to trimming and J lost 8 bases; unmatched junction nucleotides: 14. Here the CDR3 reads CASRGQGRAVEDEQFF. In nucleotides, the CDR3 is TGTGCCAGCAGGGGACAGGGTAGGGCGGTCGAGGATGAGCAGTTCTTC.

This chain connects TRBV28 to TRBJ1-1; 8 bases agree with TRBD1. V dropped 7 bases and J dropped 3; count of bases not matched to a gene: 10. The CDR3 loop spans 15 amino acids. Germline CDR1 reads MDHEN; CDR2 reads SYDVKM. The CDR3 sequence is CASIPHDRGDTEAFF. The CDR3 DNA follows: TGTGCCAGCATTCCTCACGACAGGGGAGACACTGAAGCTTTCTTT.

V is TRBV7-9 and J is TRBJ1-4; no reliable D call. The CDR3 consists of 13 residues. V was cut by 5 bases and J by 7 bases, with 11 bases left in between. Per germline, CDR1 SEHNR and CDR2 FQNEAQ (reference sequence). The CDR3 DNA reads as TGTGCCAGCAGCCCGGTTATGGGTGAAAAACTGTTTTTT. It translates to CASSPVMGEKLFF.

The rearrangement uses TRBV6-1 and TRBJ2-3; D could derive from TRBD1 or TRBD2 (5 bases each). In germline, CDR1 is MNHNS, CDR2 SASEGT. V was shortened by 10 bases and J by 2 bases, with 16 bases between the two germline ends. The length of the CDR3 is 14 residues. The CDR3 bases are TGTGCCACCGGAACCGGGACGGACACAGATACGCAGTATTTT. This encodes CATGTGTDTDTQYF.